The 22 T cell receptor beta chains listed next were all sequenced from one sample in a study of cytomegalovirus exposure and HLA in healthy donors. PCR amplification relied on 60 Vbeta primers (plus 13 Jbeta primers). This table comes from immunoSEQ multiplex PCR, and its TCRdb copy is limited to in-frame clones, with some not included. The table records 50,000 to 55,000 clones, about four fifths of them present only once. The source material was PBMCs. These receptors were taken from a boy under 18 in good health and CMV-seropositive.

The chain is built from TRBV11-3 and TRBJ1-5; possibly TRBD1 for D (6 bases). V gave up 2 bases and J gave up 1 base, with 12 bases separating them. CDR1 and CDR2 (germline): SGHNT, YENEEA. This CDR3 region has 16 residues. CDR3: CASSLTTQGSNQPQHF. The CDR3 bases are TGTGCCAGCAGCTTAACGACTCAGGGGAGCAATCAGCCCCAGCATTTT.

This chain joins TRBV19 and TRBJ2-2; maybe TRBD2 (6 bases). Trimming pared 7 bases from V and 6 bases from J, leaving 15 bases between. This CDR3 contains 14 residues. The germline gives CDR1 LNHDA, CDR2 SQIVND (reference sequence). The CDR3 sequence is CASTDGGRSGELFF. CDR3 bases: TGTGCCAGTACGGACGGGGGTCGGTCCGGGGAGCTGTTTTTT.

The sample holds a few counts of this clone. V gene TRBV6-5 combines with J gene TRBJ1-5; a weak D match, TRBD1 (6 bases). The CDR3 contains 14 residues. Trimming removed 6 bases at V and 3 bases at J, with 12 bases between. From germline, CDR1 is MNHEY and CDR2 SVGAGI. The CDR3 coding sequence is TGTGCCAGCAGACCCGGGACACACAATCAGCCCCAGCATTTT. It is translated as CASRPGTHNQPQHF.

The chain uses TRBV9 and TRBJ2-7; 10 bases align to TRBD2. The CDR3 length is 15 residues. The V segment lost 0 bases and the J segment 6 bases; nucleotides outside the gene matches: 6. Germline CDR1 reads SGDLS; CDR2 reads YYNGEE. The CDR3 nucleotides read TGTGCCAGCAGCGTAGAGCCAGCGGGGGGGCCCGAGCAGTACTTC. Translated: CASSVEPAGGPEQYF.

The chain recombines TRBV2 with TRBJ2-1, with 11 bases identical to TRBD1. With V trimmed by 3 bases and J by 6 bases, 4 bases remained unmatched. The CDR3 sequence is 15 residues long. In germline, CDR1 is SNHLY, CDR2 FYNNEI. CDR3 loop: CASSDVGTGGNEQFF. The CDR3 DNA reads as TGTGCCAGCAGTGATGTAGGGACAGGGGGCAATGAGCAGTTCTTC.

The rearrangement joins TRBV5-1 to TRBJ2-5; 7 bases are a match to TRBD1. The CDR3 has 14 residues. V dropped 2 bases and J dropped 2; count of bases not matched to a gene: 3. Germline V gene data show CDR1 as SGHRS and CDR2 as YFSETQ. CDR3 in amino acids: CASSFRGTQETQYF. CDR3 in DNA: TGCGCCAGCAGCTTCAGGGGGACACAAGAGACCCAGTACTTC.

In regard to this clone: The junction and the germline gene differ at one end; a read error may be behind it. J is TRBJ1-2 and V is TRBV7-9, with TRBD1 identical over 7 bases. The CDR3 has 13 residues. From germline, CDR1 is SEHNR and CDR2 FQNEAQ (reference sequence). CDR3: CSSSTRRGLGYTF. The CDR3, as DNA: TGTTCCAGCAGCACCAGAAGGGGGCTTGGCTACACCTTC.

Only a few counts were recorded for this clone. The chain links TRBV28 to TRBJ1-2, with D perhaps matching TRBD1 (5 bases). CDR1 is MDHEN, CDR2 SYDVKM, per germline. Trimming took off 8 bases at V and 7 bases at J, with 14 bases between the two ends. The CDR3 runs 12 residues. In nucleotides, the CDR3 is TGTGCCAGCGATCCAGGGTTCCCTGGCTACACCTTC. This sequence encodes CASDPGFPGYTF.

In this sample, this clone turned up a few times. The CDR3 DNA reads as TGTGCCAGCAAACGCGAGGGCTCCACCGGGGAGCTGTTTTTT. Protein sequence: CASKREGSTGELFF. The chain is built from TRBV11-3 and TRBJ2-2, with TRBD2 as a possible D gene (5 bases). Germline loops: CDR1 SGHNT, CDR2 YENEEA. The V end was cut by 7 bases, the J end by 4 bases, with 13 bases between. The CDR3 has 14 amino acids.

This chain links TRBV7-3 with TRBJ1-1; D is unclear. The CDR3 has 13 residues. The V end lost 2 bases, the J end lost 0 bases, and 4 bases lay between the germline ends. Per the germline V gene, CDR1 is SGHTA and CDR2 is FQGTGA. The CDR3 nucleotides read TGTGCCAGCAGCTTATTAATGAACACTGAAGCTTTCTTT. It yields the protein CASSLLMNTEAFF.

This chain links TRBV7-9 with TRBJ1-2; 9 nucleotides align to TRBD1. Germline V gene data show CDR1 as SEHNR and CDR2 as FQNEAQ (reference sequence). CDR3 length: 13 amino acids. V gave up 3 bases and J gave up 5 bases; unmatched junction bases: 1. CDR3 protein: CASSLDRGYGYTF. The CDR3 DNA sequence: TGTGCCAGCAGCTTGGACAGGGGTTATGGCTACACCTTC.

This CDR3 is CASVSGGGYNEQFF. The CDR3 coding sequence is TGCGCCAGCGTCTCCGGGGGGGGTTACAATGAGCAGTTCTTC. V and J are TRBV5-1 and TRBJ2-1; TRBD2 matches 8 bases. Unmatched junction bases numbered 7, after V lost 7 bases and J lost 4 bases. Germline assignment: CDR1 SGHRS and CDR2 YFSETQ. This CDR3 contains 14 residues.

The chain has TRBV7-8 and TRBJ2-7; a weak D match, TRBD2 (6 bases). V was shortened by 2 bases and J by 4 bases, with 18 bases between the two germline ends. The CDR3 is 16 amino acids. The germline CDR1 and CDR2 sequences are SGHVS and FQNEAQ. CDR3 sequence reads: CASSLRPTAGMYEQYF. The DNA for the CDR3 is TGTGCCAGCAGCTTAAGGCCGACCGCGGGGATGTACGAGCAGTACTTC.

The chain joins TRBV5-1 to TRBJ2-5; TRBD2 agrees at 10 bases. Germline V CDR1 and CDR2: SGHRS, YFSETQ. Trimming at V came to 0 bases and at J to 4 bases, leaving 6 bases not matched to a gene. The CDR3 has 16 residues. DNA of the CDR3: TGCGCCAGCAGCTTGGTTCCTAGCGGGAGTGGAGAGACCCAGTACTTC. Translation gives CASSLVPSGSGETQYF.

The chain has TRBV5-5 and TRBJ2-7, with D possibly matching TRBD1 (6 bases). The CDR3 has 17 amino acids. Germline loops: CDR1 SGHKS, CDR2 YYEKEE (reference sequence). V was pared by 4 bases and J by 0 bases, with 20 bases between. This chain's CDR3 is CASSEAGTSLNSYEQYF. For the CDR3, the DNA is TGTGCCAGCAGCGAAGCCGGGACATCCCTCAACTCCTACGAGCAGTACTTC.

This sequence joins TRBV25-1 and TRBJ2-3, with TRBD1 matching 7 bases. Germline CDR1 reads MGHDK; CDR2 reads SYGVNS. The CDR3 runs to 13 residues. V trimming: 6 bases; J trimming: 3 bases; junction bases outside the gene matches: 3. CDR3 coding DNA: TGTGCCAGCAGAAGGGGGCCGACAGATACGCAGTATTTT. This translates into CASRRGPTDTQYF.

The chain joins TRBV19 to TRBJ1-1; D not resolved. The V and J ends lost 0 bases and 0 bases respectively, with 5 bases between them. Germline V CDR1 and CDR2: LNHDA, SQIVND (reference sequence). CDR3 length: 14 amino acids. The CDR3 is CASSIDRLNTEAFF. CDR3 in DNA: TGTGCCAGTAGTATAGATCGGTTGAACACTGAAGCTTTCTTT. Full variable domain (outside the CDR3, taken from reference TRBV19 and TRBJ1-1): DGGITQSPKYLFRKEGQNVTLSCEQNLNHDAMYWYRQDPGQGLRLIYYSQIVNDFQKGDIAEGYSVSREKKESFPLTVTSAQKNPTAFYLCASSIDRLNTEAFFGQGTRLTVV.

The chain carries TRBV19 and TRBJ1-1, with D tentatively TRBD1 (5 bases). This CDR3 has 11 residues. CDR1 LNHDA and CDR2 SQIVND come from the germline V gene (reference sequence). V lost 7 bases and J lost 7, with 10 bases in between. For the CDR3, the DNA is TGTGCCAGTATGTGGGGCGGTGAAGCTTTCTTT. Translated: CASMWGGEAFF.

The rearrangement joins TRBV28 to TRBJ2-3; TRBD1 agrees at 9 bases. The germline V gene has CDR1 MDHEN and CDR2 SYDVKM. V trimming: 3 bases; J trimming: 1 base; junction bases outside the gene matches: 11. The CDR3 is 18 residues long. The CDR3 region has the DNA TGTGCCAGCAGTTTGTCACCGGGACAGGGATACCGCACAGATACGCAGTATTTT. Translation gives CASSLSPGQGYRTDTQYF.

Only one count was recorded for this clone. This sequence joins TRBV14 and TRBJ1-1; TRBD1 agrees at 7 bases. Trimming removed 0 bases from V and 4 bases from J; junction bases left unmatched: 5. The CDR3 runs to 15 residues. Germline V CDR1 and CDR2: SGHDN, FVKESK. The CDR3 here is CASSQDRQGGTEAFF. The CDR3 coding sequence is TGTGCCAGCAGCCAAGACAGACAGGGAGGCACTGAAGCTTTCTTT.

The rearrangement links TRBV6-5 to TRBJ1-6; 9 bases align to TRBD1. Trimming cost V 9 bases and J 13 bases; bases outside gene matches: 10. Per germline, CDR1 MNHEY and CDR2 SVGAGI. The CDR3 has 13 residues. CDR3 bases: TGTGCCAGTTCGGGACAGGGCCTAAGGCCCCTCCACTTT. The encoded protein is CASSGQGLRPLHF.

V and J are TRBV6-1 and TRBJ2-2; D possibly corresponds to TRBD1 (6 bases). The germline CDR1 and CDR2 sequences are MNHNS and SASEGT. Deletions cut 7 bases from V and 5 bases from J, with 14 bases between. The CDR3 is made up of 14 amino acids. In DNA, the CDR3 is TGTGCCAGCACCACGCTTACAGGGACCGGGGAGCTGTTTTTT. Its translation: CASTTLTGTGELFF.